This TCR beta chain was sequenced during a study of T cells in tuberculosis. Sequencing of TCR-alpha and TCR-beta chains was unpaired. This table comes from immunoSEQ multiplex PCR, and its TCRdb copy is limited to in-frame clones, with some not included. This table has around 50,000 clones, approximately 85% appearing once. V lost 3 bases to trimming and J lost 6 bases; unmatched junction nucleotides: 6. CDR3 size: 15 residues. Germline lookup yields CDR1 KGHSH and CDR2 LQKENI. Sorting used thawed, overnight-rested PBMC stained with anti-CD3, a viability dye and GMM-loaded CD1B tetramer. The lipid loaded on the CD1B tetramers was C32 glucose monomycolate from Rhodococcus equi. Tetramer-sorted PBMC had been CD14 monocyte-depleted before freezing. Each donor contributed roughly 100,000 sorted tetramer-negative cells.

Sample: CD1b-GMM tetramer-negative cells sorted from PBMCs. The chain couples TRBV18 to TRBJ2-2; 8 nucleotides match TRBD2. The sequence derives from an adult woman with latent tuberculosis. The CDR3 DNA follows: TGTGCCAGCTCACCCAAGCGGGAGTTCTCCGGGGAGCTGTTTTTT. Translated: CASSPKREFSGELFF.